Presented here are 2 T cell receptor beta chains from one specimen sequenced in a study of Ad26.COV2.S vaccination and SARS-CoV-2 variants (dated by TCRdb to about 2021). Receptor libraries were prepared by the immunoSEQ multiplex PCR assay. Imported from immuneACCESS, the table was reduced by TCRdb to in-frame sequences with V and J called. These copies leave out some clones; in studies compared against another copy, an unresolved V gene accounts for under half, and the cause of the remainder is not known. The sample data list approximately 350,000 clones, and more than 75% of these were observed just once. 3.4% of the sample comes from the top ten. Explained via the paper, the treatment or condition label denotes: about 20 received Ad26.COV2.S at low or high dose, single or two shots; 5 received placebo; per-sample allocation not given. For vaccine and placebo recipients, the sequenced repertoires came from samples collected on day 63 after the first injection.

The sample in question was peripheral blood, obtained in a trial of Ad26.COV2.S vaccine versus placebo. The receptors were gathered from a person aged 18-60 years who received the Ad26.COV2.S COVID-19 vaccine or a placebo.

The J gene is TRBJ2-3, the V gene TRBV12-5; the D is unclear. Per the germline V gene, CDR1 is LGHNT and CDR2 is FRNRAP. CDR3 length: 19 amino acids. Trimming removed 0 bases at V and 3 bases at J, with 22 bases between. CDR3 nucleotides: TGTGCTAGTGGTTTGGTACGTTCGGTTCTTTGGTCCCCGACAGATACGCAGTATTTT. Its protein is CASGLVRSVLWSPTDTQYF.

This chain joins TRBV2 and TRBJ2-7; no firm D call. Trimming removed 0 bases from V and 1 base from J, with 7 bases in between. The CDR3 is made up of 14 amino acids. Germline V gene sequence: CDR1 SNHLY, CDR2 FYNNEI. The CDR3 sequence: CASSEAMGSYEQYF. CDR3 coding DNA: TGTGCCAGCAGTGAAGCGATGGGATCCTACGAGCAGTACTTC.